The TCR beta chain under discussion was sequenced for a study of CD8 T cells in ankylosing spondylitis. With 4 bases removed from V and 5 bases from J, the gap between germline ends came to 8 bases. From germline, CDR1 is LGHDT and CDR2 YNNKEL (reference sequence). CDR3 size: 12 residues. Each TCR beta library was made by quantitative 5'-RACE that incorporated molecular barcodes. Each CDR3 protein is one row after TCRdb ran MiXCR on the 5' RACE reads. This table holds 150,000 to 200,000 distinct CDR3 sequences, 18% found once. The table lists this clonotype with many counts. Sequencing input: blood, either unsorted or a sorted T cell fraction (not recorded which). The rearrangement links TRBV3-1 to TRBJ2-5; no firm D call. The clonotype originates from a male donor with ankylosing spondylitis or in good health (not recorded which). CDR3 loop: CASSLRRETQYF. In DNA form, the CDR3 reads TGTGCCAGCAGCCTACGTCGGGAGACCCAGTACTTC.